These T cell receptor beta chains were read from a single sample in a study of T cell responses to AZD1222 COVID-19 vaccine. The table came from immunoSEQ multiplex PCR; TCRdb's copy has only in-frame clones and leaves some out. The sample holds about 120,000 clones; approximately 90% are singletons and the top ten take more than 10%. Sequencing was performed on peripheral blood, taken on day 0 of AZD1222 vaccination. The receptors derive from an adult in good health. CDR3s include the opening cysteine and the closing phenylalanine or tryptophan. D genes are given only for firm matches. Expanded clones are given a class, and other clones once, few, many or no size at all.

CDR3: CASSFGTGELFF
DNA: TGTGCCAGCAGCTTCGGGACCGGGGAGCTGTTTTTT
size: -
V: TRBV7-9
J: TRBJ2-2
D: -

CDR3: CASSEGGWDYGYTF
DNA: TGTGCCAGCAGTGAAGGGGGATGGGACTATGGCTACACCTTC
size: -
V: TRBV6-1
J: TRBJ1-2
D: -

CDR3: CASSPSGGANPYEQYF
DNA: TGTGCCAGCAGCCCCTCGGGAGGAGCTAATCCCTACGAGCAGTACTTC
size: -
V: TRBV21-1
J: TRBJ2-7
D: -

CDR3: CASSPQINSPLHF
DNA: TGTGCCAGCAGCCCTCAGATTAATTCACCCCTCCACTTT
size: once
V: TRBV14
J: TRBJ1-6
D: -

CDR3: CASSLTQGSGTEAFF
DNA: TGTGCCAGCAGCTTAACCCAGGGTTCGGGCACTGAAGCTTTCTTT
size: -
V: TRBV7-2
J: TRBJ1-1
D: -

CDR3: CARSLFRGASLTDTQYF
DNA: TGTGCCAGAAGCTTGTTTAGGGGGGCCAGCCTCACAGATACGCAGTATTTT
size: -
V: TRBV5-3
J: TRBJ2-3
D: -

CDR3: CAISGDPAETQYF
DNA: TGTGCCATCAGTGGGGACCCTGCGGAGACCCAGTACTTC
size: -
V: TRBV10-3
J: TRBJ2-5
D: -

CDR3: CASSPPGDAGGIQPQHF
DNA: TGTGCCAGCAGTCCTCCCGGGGACGCCGGGGGGATTCAGCCCCAGCATTTT
size: once
V: TRBV28
J: TRBJ1-5
D: -

CDR3: CASSFRANTEAFF
DNA: TGTGCCAGCAGCTTCAGGGCAAACACTGAAGCTTTCTTT
size: -
V: TRBV7-2
J: TRBJ1-1
D: -

CDR3: CASRMLKGDSPLHF
DNA: TGTGCCAGCAGGATGTTAAAGGGGGACTCACCCCTCCACTTT
size: -
V: TRBV6-5
J: TRBJ1-6
D: -

CDR3: CASSLPPQGSPGSPLHF
DNA: TGTGCCAGCAGTTTACCCCCCCAGGGCAGTCCAGGATCACCCCTCCACTTT
size: -
V: TRBV27
J: TRBJ1-6
D: -

CDR3: CASSVGQGTGYTF
DNA: TGTGCCAGCAGCGTAGGCCAGGGGACGGGCTACACCTTC
size: -
V: TRBV9
J: TRBJ1-2
D: -

CDR3: CASIKTGSADTQYF
DNA: TGTGCCAGCATTAAAACAGGGTCCGCAGATACGCAGTATTTT
size: -
V: TRBV2
J: TRBJ2-3
D: -

CDR3: CSVGQYNEQFF
DNA: TGCAGCGTGGGACAGTACAATGAGCAGTTCTTC
size: -
V: TRBV29-1
J: TRBJ2-1
D: TRBD1

CDR3: CASSLGDRENTEAFF
DNA: TGTGCCAGCAGCCTGGGGGACAGGGAGAACACTGAAGCTTTCTTT
size: -
V: TRBV6-5
J: TRBJ1-1
D: TRBD1

CDR3: CASRYRENYGYTF
DNA: TGTGCCAGCAGATACAGGGAGAACTATGGCTACACCTTC
size: -
V: TRBV6-5
J: TRBJ1-2
D: -

CDR3: CASRSTGSSYNEQFF
DNA: TGTGCCAGCAGGAGTACAGGGAGCTCCTACAATGAGCAGTTCTTC
size: -
V: TRBV3-1/TRBV3-2
J: TRBJ2-1
D: -

CDR3: CASSRGGGEKLFF
DNA: TGTGCCAGCTCCCGCGGTGGCGGTGAAAAACTGTTTTTT
size: -
V: TRBV18
J: TRBJ1-4
D: -

CDR3: CASSLSRAGSAKNIQYF
DNA: TGTGCCAGCAGTTTATCGCGGGCGGGGTCCGCCAAAAACATTCAGTACTTC
size: -
V: TRBV27
J: TRBJ2-4
D: -

CDR3: CASSLPTQPQHF
DNA: TGTGCCAGCAGTTTACCGACCCAGCCCCAGCATTTT
size: -
V: TRBV28
J: TRBJ1-5
D: -

CDR3: CASSPLLAGAREQYF
DNA: TGTGCCAGCAGCCCCTTACTAGCGGGAGCGAGGGAGCAGTACTTC
size: -
V: TRBV5-6
J: TRBJ2-7
D: TRBD2

CDR3: CASSRGGGSTDTQYF
DNA: TGTGCCAGCAGCCGCGGAGGCGGGAGCACAGATACGCAGTATTTT
size: -
V: TRBV4-2
J: TRBJ2-3
D: -

CDR3: CASSIGLAGPGQYF
DNA: TGCGCCAGCAGCATCGGACTAGCGGGGCCGGGGCAGTACTTC
size: -
V: TRBV5-1
J: TRBJ2-7
D: TRBD2

CDR3: CASTPQWAGENEQFF
DNA: TGTGCCAGTACCCCCCAGTGGGCGGGAGAGAATGAGCAGTTCTTC
size: -
V: TRBV19
J: TRBJ2-1
D: TRBD2

CDR3: CASSVTGTNEKLFF
DNA: TGTGCCAGCAGCGTAACAGGAACTAATGAAAAACTGTTTTTT
size: -
V: TRBV5-4
J: TRBJ1-4
D: -

CDR3: CASTPGTYQPQHF
DNA: TGCGCCAGCACCCCCGGGACCTATCAGCCCCAGCATTTT
size: -
V: TRBV10-2
J: TRBJ1-5
D: -

CDR3: CASSYSRRAAWEQYF
DNA: TGTGCCAGCAGTTACTCTCGGCGGGCTGCGTGGGAGCAGTACTTC
size: -
V: TRBV6-2/TRBV6-3
J: TRBJ2-7
D: -

CDR3: CSVDRVGDTQYF
DNA: TGCAGCGTAGACAGGGTTGGGGATACGCAGTATTTT
size: -
V: TRBV29-1
J: TRBJ2-3
D: TRBD1

CDR3: CASSVIPTDTQYF
DNA: TGTGCCAGCAGCGTAATCCCCACAGATACGCAGTATTTT
size: -
V: TRBV9
J: TRBJ2-3
D: -

CDR3: CASSAYYEQYF
DNA: TGTGCCAGCAGTGCTTACTACGAGCAGTACTTC
size: -
V: TRBV25-1
J: TRBJ2-7
D: -

CDR3: CASSPRDTGFTDTQYF
DNA: TGTGCCAGTAGTCCGCGGGACACTGGATTCACAGATACGCAGTATTTT
size: -
V: TRBV19
J: TRBJ2-3
D: -

CDR3: CASSLTQGNTEAFF
DNA: TGCGCCAGCAGCTTGACTCAGGGGAACACTGAAGCTTTCTTT
size: -
V: TRBV5-1
J: TRBJ1-1
D: -

CDR3: CATSTSGSSYEQYF
DNA: TGTGCCACCAGCACTAGCGGTAGCTCCTACGAGCAGTACTTC
size: -
V: TRBV10-3
J: TRBJ2-7
D: TRBD2

CDR3: CASRLGTQGNTEAFF
DNA: TGTGCCAGCAGACTCGGGACACAGGGGAACACTGAAGCTTTCTTT
size: -
V: TRBV7-2
J: TRBJ1-1
D: -

CDR3: CASSAGQGTSHEQYF
DNA: TGCGCCAGCAGCGCGGGACAGGGGACCTCCCACGAGCAGTACTTC
size: -
V: TRBV5-1
J: TRBJ2-7
D: TRBD1

CDR3: CASSQDTKEFF
DNA: TGTGCCAGCAGCCAAGATACGAAGGAGTTCTTC
size: -
V: TRBV3-1/TRBV3-2
J: TRBJ2-1
D: -

CDR3: CASPPRRQNQETQYF
DNA: TGCGCCAGCCCGCCACGGCGGCAGAACCAAGAGACCCAGTACTTC
size: -
V: TRBV4-1
J: TRBJ2-5
D: -

CDR3: CAIASTDTQYF
DNA: TGTGCCATCGCCAGCACAGATACGCAGTATTTT
size: -
V: TRBV10-3
J: TRBJ2-3
D: -

CDR3: CASSTGTDTGELFF
DNA: TGTGCCAGCAGCACCGGGACCGACACCGGGGAGCTGTTTTTT
size: -
V: TRBV7-8
J: TRBJ2-2
D: -

CDR3: CASSPSPGGTMNTEAFF
DNA: TGTGCCAGCAGCCCATCTCCGGGAGGTACAATGAACACTGAAGCTTTCTTT
size: -
V: TRBV9
J: TRBJ1-1
D: -

CDR3: CASSEGQVGNYNEQFF
DNA: TGTGCCAGCAGTGAAGGGCAGGTCGGTAACTACAATGAGCAGTTCTTC
size: -
V: TRBV2
J: TRBJ2-1
D: -

CDR3: CASSPGQGINYGYTF
DNA: TGTGCCAGCAGCCCTGGACAGGGAATTAACTATGGCTACACCTTC
size: -
V: TRBV5-4
J: TRBJ1-2
D: TRBD1

CDR3: CASSLGGYTGELFF
DNA: TGTGCCAGCAGCTTAGGAGGGTACACCGGGGAGCTGTTTTTT
size: -
V: TRBV7-6
J: TRBJ2-2
D: -

CDR3: CASSVGEGRGADTQYF
DNA: TGTGCCAGCAGCGTCGGTGAGGGAAGGGGAGCAGATACGCAGTATTTT
size: -
V: TRBV9
J: TRBJ2-3
D: -

CDR3: CASKRTDSTQYF
DNA: TGTGCCAGCAAACGGACAGATTCGACCCAGTACTTC
size: few
V: TRBV7-9
J: TRBJ2-5
D: -

CDR3: CASSAGQPQHF
DNA: TGTGCCAGCAGCGCGGGGCAGCCCCAGCATTTT
size: -
V: TRBV6-2/TRBV6-3
J: TRBJ1-5
D: -

CDR3: CASSLDRGTEAFF
DNA: TGTGCCAGCAGTCTGGACAGGGGGACTGAAGCTTTCTTT
size: -
V: TRBV6-4
J: TRBJ1-1
D: TRBD1

CDR3: CASNILAGVPSYEQYF
DNA: TGTGCCAGCAACATTCTAGCGGGAGTCCCCTCCTACGAGCAGTACTTC
size: -
V: TRBV3-1/TRBV3-2
J: TRBJ2-7
D: TRBD2

CDR3: CASSQDSSGNTIYF
DNA: TGCGCCAGCAGCCAAGACAGCTCTGGAAACACCATATATTTT
size: -
V: TRBV4-1
J: TRBJ1-3
D: -

CDR3: CASSFNRGSYNEQFF
DNA: TGTGCCAGCAGCTTTAATCGGGGCTCCTACAATGAGCAGTTCTTC
size: -
V: TRBV5-4
J: TRBJ2-1
D: -

CDR3: CASSLTGVDTQYF
DNA: TGTGCCAGCAGCTTGACAGGTGTAGATACGCAGTATTTT
size: -
V: TRBV5-4
J: TRBJ2-3
D: -

CDR3: CASSKALGTSGRRGCAADTQYF
DNA: TGTGCCAGCAGCAAAGCGCTCGGGACTAGCGGGAGGAGGGGTTGTGCAGCAGATACGCAGTATTTT
size: -
V: TRBV21-1
J: TRBJ2-3
D: -

CDR3: CATGDRGRHEQFF
DNA: TGTGCCACCGGAGACAGGGGCCGGCATGAGCAGTTCTTC
size: -
V: TRBV24-1
J: TRBJ2-1
D: TRBD1

CDR3: CASSTTRNTEAFF
DNA: TGTGCCAGCAGTACTACACGTAACACTGAAGCTTTCTTT
size: -
V: TRBV28
J: TRBJ1-1
D: -

CDR3: CAIREGGANGELFF
DNA: TGTGCCATCCGTGAGGGGGGGGCAAACGGGGAGCTGTTTTTT
size: -
V: TRBV10-3
J: TRBJ2-2
D: -

CDR3: CASTSKEDRTHQPQHF
DNA: TGTGCCAGCACCTCAAAGGAGGACAGAACTCATCAGCCCCAGCATTTT
size: few
V: TRBV21-1
J: TRBJ1-5
D: -

CDR3: CASSYSQGLQQPQHF
DNA: TGTGCCAGCAGTTACTCTCAGGGACTACAACAGCCCCAGCATTTT
size: few
V: TRBV6-6
J: TRBJ1-5
D: -